The TCR beta chain under discussion was sequenced for a study of blood T cell repertoires in COVID-19. Per germline, CDR1 LNHDA and CDR2 SQIVND (reference sequence). The V and J ends lost 0 bases and 2 bases respectively, with 13 bases between them. The CDR3 runs to 16 residues. Produced via immunoSEQ multiplex PCR; TCRdb's table is partial and in-frame only. The data hold some 66,000 clones, with roughly three quarters observed a single time. Sample: peripheral blood. The rearrangement uses TRBV19 and TRBJ1-1, with D uncertain. The clonotype was recovered from an elderly woman with acute or convalescent COVID-19. The chain's CDR3 is CASSIDLWRVNTEAFF. DNA for the CDR3: TGTGCCAGTAGTATAGATCTATGGAGGGTTAACACTGAAGCTTTCTTT.